This TCR beta chain is from a study of blood T cell repertoires in COVID-19. Everyone who took part was roughly 18 to 89 years old, and they came from 24 US areas. TCRdb keeps only in-frame clones here, not all; method: immunoSEQ multiplex PCR. Among around 250,000 clones listed, about 90% were seen once. Sequenced: PBMCs or T cells enriched from blood (not recorded which). The receptor comes from a human donor in a cohort exposed to, infected with or recovered from COVID-19 (not recorded which). The donor label of this sample is uncertain.

The CDR3 reads CASSLGRVVETQYF. CDR3 bases: TGTGCCAGCAGCTTAGGGCGGGTGGTGGAGACCCAGTACTTC. The genes are TRBV7-8 and TRBJ2-5; TRBD2 is a possible D gene (5 bases). The germline V and J ends were trimmed by 1 base and 5 bases, with 11 bases remaining between them. The V gene's germline CDR1 is SGHVS and CDR2 FQNEAQ. CDR3 length equals 14 residues. Variable domain in full (rest from reference TRBV7-8 and TRBJ2-5): GAGVSQSPRYKVAKRGQDVALRCDPISGHVSLFWYQQALGQGPEFLTYFQNEAQLDKSGLPSDRFFAERPEGSVSTLKIQRTQQEDSAVYLCASSLGRVVETQYFGPGTRLLVL.